This TCR beta chain stems from a study of blood T cell repertoires in COVID-19. Donors were grouped by their self-reported clinical history. Symptom resolution, clearance, or two negative PCRs marked the recovered donors of Cohort 3. The protocol was immunoSEQ multiplex PCR, while the TCRdb copy is restricted to in-frame clones and leaves out a portion. The sample includes more than 150,000 clones, around 79% of them seen just once. This CDR3 has 15 residues. V was cut by 1 base and J by 3 bases, with 10 bases left in between. Germline-derived CDR1 and CDR2 are SGHTA and FQGNSA. The sequencing sample was made of PBMCs or T cells enriched from blood (not recorded which). V is TRBV7-2 and J is TRBJ2-1; D possibly corresponds to TRBD2 (5 bases). This receptor was identified in a man aged 50 to 60 who had recovered from COVID-19. The CDR3 DNA is TGTGCCAGCAGCTTAGATGGCACTAGCTACAATGAGCAGTTCTTC. This encodes CASSLDGTSYNEQFF. Using reference TRBV7-2 and TRBJ2-1 for the parts outside the CDR3, the full variable domain is GAGVSQSPSNKVTEKGKDVELRCDPISGHTALYWYRQSLGQGLEFLIYFQGNSAPDKSGLPSDRFSAERTGGSVSTLTIQRTQQEDSAVYLCASSLDGTSYNEQFFGPGTRLTVL.